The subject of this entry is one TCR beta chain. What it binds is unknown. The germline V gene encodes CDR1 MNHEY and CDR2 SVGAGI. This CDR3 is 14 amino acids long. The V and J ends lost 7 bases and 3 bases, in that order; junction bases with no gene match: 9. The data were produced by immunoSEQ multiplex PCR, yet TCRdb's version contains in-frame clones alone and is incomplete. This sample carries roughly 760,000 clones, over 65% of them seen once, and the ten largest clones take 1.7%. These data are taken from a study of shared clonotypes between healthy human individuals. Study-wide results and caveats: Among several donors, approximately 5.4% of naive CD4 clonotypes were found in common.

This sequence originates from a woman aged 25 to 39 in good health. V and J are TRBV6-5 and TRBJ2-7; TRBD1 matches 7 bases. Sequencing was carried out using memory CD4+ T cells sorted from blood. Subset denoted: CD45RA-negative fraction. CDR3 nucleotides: TGTGCCAGCAAGAAGGGACAGACCAACTACGAGCAGTACTTC. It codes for CASKKGQTNYEQYF.